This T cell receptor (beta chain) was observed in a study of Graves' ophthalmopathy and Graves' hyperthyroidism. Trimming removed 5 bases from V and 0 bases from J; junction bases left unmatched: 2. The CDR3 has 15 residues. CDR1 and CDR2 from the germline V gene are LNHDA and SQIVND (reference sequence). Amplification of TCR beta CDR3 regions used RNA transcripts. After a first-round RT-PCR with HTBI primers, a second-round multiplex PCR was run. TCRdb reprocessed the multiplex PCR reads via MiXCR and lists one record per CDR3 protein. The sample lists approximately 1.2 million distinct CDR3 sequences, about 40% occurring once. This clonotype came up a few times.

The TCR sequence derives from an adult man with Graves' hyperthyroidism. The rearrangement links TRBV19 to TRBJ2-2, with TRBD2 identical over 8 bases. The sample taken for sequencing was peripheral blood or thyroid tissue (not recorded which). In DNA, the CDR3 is TGTGCCAGTAGTGAGGGACTAGCGAACACCGGGGAGCTGTTTTTT. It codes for CASSEGLANTGELFF.